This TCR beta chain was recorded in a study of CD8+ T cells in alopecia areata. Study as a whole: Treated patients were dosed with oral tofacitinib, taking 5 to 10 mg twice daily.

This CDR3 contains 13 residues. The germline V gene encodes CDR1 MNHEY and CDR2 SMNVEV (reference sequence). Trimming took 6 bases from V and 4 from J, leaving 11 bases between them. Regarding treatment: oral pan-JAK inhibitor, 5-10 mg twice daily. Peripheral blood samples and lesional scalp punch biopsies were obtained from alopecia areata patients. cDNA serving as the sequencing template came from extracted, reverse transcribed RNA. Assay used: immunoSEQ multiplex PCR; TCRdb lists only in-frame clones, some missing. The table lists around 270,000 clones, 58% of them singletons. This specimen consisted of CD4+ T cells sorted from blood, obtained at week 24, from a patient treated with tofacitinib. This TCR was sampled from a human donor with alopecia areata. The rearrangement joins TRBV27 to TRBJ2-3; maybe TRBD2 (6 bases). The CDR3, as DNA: TGTGCCAGCAGACCGTCGGGGGCAGATACGCAGTATTTT. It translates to CASRPSGADTQYF.